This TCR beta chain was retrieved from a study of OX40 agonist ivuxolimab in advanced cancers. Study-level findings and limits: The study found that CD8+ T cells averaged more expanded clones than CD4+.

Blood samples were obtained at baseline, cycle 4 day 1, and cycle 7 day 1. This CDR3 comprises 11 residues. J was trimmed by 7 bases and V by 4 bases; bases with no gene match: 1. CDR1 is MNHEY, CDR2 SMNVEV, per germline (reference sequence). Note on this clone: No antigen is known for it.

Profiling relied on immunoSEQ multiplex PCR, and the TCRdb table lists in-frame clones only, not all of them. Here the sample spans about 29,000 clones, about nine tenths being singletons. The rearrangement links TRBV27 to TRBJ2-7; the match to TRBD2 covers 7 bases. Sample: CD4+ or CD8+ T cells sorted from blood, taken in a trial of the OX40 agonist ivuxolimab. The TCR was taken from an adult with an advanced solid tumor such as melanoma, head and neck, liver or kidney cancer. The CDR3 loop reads CASSSGGEQYF. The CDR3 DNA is TGTGCCAGCAGTTCGGGGGGTGAGCAGTACTTC.